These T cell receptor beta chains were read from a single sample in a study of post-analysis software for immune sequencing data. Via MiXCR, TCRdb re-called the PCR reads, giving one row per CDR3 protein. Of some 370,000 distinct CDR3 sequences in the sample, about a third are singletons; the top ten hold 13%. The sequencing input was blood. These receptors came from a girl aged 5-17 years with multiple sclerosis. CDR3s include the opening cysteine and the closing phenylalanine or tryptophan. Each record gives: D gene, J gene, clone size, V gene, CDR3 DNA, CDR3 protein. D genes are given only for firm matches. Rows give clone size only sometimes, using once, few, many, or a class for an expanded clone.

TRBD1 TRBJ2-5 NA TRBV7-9 TGTGCCAGCAGCTCCGGGACAGGGCAAGAGCAGTACTTC CASSSGTGQEQYF
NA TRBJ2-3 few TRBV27 TGTGCCAGCAGCCTCCAACAGGGGGGGGATACGCAGTATTTT CASSLQQGGDTQYF
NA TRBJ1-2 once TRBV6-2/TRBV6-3 TGTGCCAGCAGGGACATCCACAGGGAAACCAACTATGGCTACACCTTC CASRDIHRETNYGYTF
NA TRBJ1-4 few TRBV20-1 TGCAGTGCTCACTTCAGGGCTAATGAAAAACTGTTTTTT CSAHFRANEKLFF
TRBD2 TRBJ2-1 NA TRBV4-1 TGCGCCAGCAGCCAAGAGGGCTGGGGGTTAGCGGGGGGAGGCAATGAGCAGTTCTTC CASSQEGWGLAGGGNEQFF
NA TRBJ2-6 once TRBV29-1 TGCAGCGTTGAAGAATATGGACCTGGGGCCAACGTCCTGACTTTC CSVEEYGPGANVLTF
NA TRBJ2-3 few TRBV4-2 TGTGCCAGCAGCCAGGGAACCGGGGGCTCAGATACGCAGTATTTT CASSQGTGGSDTQYF
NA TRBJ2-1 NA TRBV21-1 TGTGCCAGCACTCCGCCAGGGAGAAATGAGCAGTTCTTC CASTPPGRNEQFF
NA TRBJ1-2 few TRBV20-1 TGCAGTGCTAGATCGTCCGGGGACCCTTATGGCTACACCTTC CSARSSGDPYGYTF
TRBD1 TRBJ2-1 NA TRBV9 TGTGCCAGCAGCGTAGCCGGGACAGCTAATGAGCAGTTCTTC CASSVAGTANEQFF
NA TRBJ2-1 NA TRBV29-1 TGCAGCGTTGAACAGGTGAGGCGGGAGCAGTTCTTC CSVEQVRREQFF
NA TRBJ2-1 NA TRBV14 TGTGCCAGCAGCCAAGTATTGGGGACGTATGAGCAGTTCTTC CASSQVLGTYEQFF
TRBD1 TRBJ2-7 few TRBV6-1 TGTGCCAGCAAGGACAGGGCTTTCCTAGGAGAGCAGTACTTC CASKDRAFLGEQYF
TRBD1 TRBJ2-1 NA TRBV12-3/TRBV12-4 TGTGCCAGCAGTTTTTCGGGACAGGGAGGAGAGCAGTTCTTC CASSFSGQGGEQFF
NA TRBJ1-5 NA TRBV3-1 TGTGCCAGCAGCCCGGGACAAACCAATCAGCCCCAGCATTTT CASSPGQTNQPQHF
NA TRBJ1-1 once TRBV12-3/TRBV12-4 TGTGCCAGCAGTTCGAGTGGGGGGCTGAACACTGAAGCTTTCTTT CASSSSGGLNTEAFF
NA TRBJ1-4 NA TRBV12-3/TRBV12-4 TGTGCCAGCAGTCGCGTAACAGGACTAAATGAAAAACTGTTTTTT CASSRVTGLNEKLFF
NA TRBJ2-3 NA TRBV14 TGTGCCAGCAGCCAAGTATTCGCGGATACGCAGTATTTT CASSQVFADTQYF
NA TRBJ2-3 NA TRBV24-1 TGTACCACCAGTGCGGTAGCCCGCACAGATACGCAGTATTTT CTTSAVARTDTQYF
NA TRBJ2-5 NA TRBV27 TGTGCCAGCAGAGAAGAACAGGGCGGCTCGGGGGAGACCCAGTACTTC CASREEQGGSGETQYF
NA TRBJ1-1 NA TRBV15 TGTGCCACCAGCCGGCCGGGACACAGTCTCACTGAAGCTTTCTTT CATSRPGHSLTEAFF
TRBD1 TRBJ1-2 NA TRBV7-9 TGTGCCAGCAGCTTAGAAGGGGGCCAGGATGGCTACACCTTC CASSLEGGQDGYTF
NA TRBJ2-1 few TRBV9 TGTGCCAGCAGCGTAGGTTCGCAGGTGGGACAGCAGTTCTTC CASSVGSQVGQQFF
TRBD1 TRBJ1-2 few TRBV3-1 TGTGCCAGCAGCCATTCATACAGGGGATCCCGTATGGGCTACACCTTC CASSHSYRGSRMGYTF
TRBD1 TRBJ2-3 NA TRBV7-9 TGTGCCAGCAGCTTAGAGGGACAGATCCGAACAGATACGCAGTATTTT CASSLEGQIRTDTQYF
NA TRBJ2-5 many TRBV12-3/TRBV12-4 TGTGCCAGCAGTTTCGGAACACAAGAGACCCAGTACTTC CASSFGTQETQYF
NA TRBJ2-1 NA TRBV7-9 TGTGCCAGCAGCTTAAGTCTTTTGGAGCAGTTCTTC CASSLSLLEQFF
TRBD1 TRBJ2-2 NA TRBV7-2 TGTGCCAGCACCCTACAGGGGGCAGGGAACACCGGGGAGCTGTTTTTT CASTLQGAGNTGELFF
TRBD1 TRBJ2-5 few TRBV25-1 TGTGCCAGCAGTGAAATTCGATGGACAGGAGATGTGGAGACCCAGTACTTC CASSEIRWTGDVETQYF
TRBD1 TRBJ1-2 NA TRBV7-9 TGTGCCAGCAACCACGCCGGGACAGGGGAGGAGATGAGTGGCTACACCTTC CASNHAGTGEEMSGYTF
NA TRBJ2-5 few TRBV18 TGTGCCAGCGCGAGGGGGGTACAAGAGACCCAGTACTTC CASARGVQETQYF
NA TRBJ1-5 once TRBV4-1 TGCGCCAGCAGCCACCTGAGGAACAATCAGCCCCAGCATTTT CASSHLRNNQPQHF
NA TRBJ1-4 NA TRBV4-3 TGCGCCAGCAGCCAAGGACTCGGTGAAAAACTGTTTTTT CASSQGLGEKLFF
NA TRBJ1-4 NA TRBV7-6 TGTGCCAGCAGCCCCACCACGACTAATGAAAAACTGTTTTTT CASSPTTTNEKLFF
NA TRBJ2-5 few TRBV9 TGTGCCAGCAGCGGTCCGAGGGGGACCCAGTACTTC CASSGPRGTQYF
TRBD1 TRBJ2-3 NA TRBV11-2 TGTGCCAGCAGCTTCGACAAAGACAGGGGATCCACAGATACGCAGTATTTT CASSFDKDRGSTDTQYF
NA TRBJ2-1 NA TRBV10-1 TGCGCCAGCAGTGAAGGGGGAACTTGGCAGTTCTTC CASSEGGTWQFF
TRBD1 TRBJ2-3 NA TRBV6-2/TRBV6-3 TGTGCCAGCAGTTACCCACAGGGGGGCGCAGATACGCAGTATTTT CASSYPQGGADTQYF
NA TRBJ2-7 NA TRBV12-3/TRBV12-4 TGTGCCAGCAGTTTTGGCGGGGCGGTCTACGAGCAGTACTTC CASSFGGAVYEQYF
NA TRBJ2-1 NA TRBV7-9 TGTGCCAGCAGCCTACTGCGCGGGTCTCCCAGCTCCTACAATGAGCAGTTCTTC CASSLLRGSPSSYNEQFF
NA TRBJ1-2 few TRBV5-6 TGTGCCAGCAGCTTGCCCCAGGGAAGTGGCTACACCTTC CASSLPQGSGYTF
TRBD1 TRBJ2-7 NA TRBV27 TGTGCCAGCTGGACAGGGGGCGCATCCTACGAGCAGTACTTC CASWTGGASYEQYF
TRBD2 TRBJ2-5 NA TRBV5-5 TGTGCCAGCAGCTTGGTGGGGACTAGCGGGGTCTCGGAGACCCAGTACTTC CASSLVGTSGVSETQYF
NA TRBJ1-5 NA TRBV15 TGTGCCACCAGTCTGGCCTATCAGCCCCAGCATTTT CATSLAYQPQHF
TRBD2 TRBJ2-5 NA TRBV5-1 TGCGCCAGCGGGTCGTCCGCCGGGGGGGAAGAGACCCAGTACTTC CASGSSAGGEETQYF
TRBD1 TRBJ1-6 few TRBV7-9 TGTGCCAGCAGCCCCCGACAGGGAAGTAGTAATTCACCCCTCCACTTT CASSPRQGSSNSPLHF
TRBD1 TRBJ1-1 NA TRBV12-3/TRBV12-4 TGTGCCAGCAGTTTGGGACAGACCATGAACACTGAAGCTTTCTTT CASSLGQTMNTEAFF
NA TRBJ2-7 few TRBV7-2 TGTGCCAGCAGGGTCCGGAATACGGTCGGGGAGCAGTACTTC CASRVRNTVGEQYF
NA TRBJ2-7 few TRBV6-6 TGTGCCAGCAGCTCTCCCGGGACGGTTTCCTACGAGCAGTACTTC CASSSPGTVSYEQYF
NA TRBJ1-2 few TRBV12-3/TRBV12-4 TGTGCCAGCAGTACCCTAGGGCTTGAAAACTATGGCTACACCTTC CASSTLGLENYGYTF
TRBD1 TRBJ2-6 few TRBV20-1 TGCAGTGCTAGAGCCCAGGACAGGGGAATTAGCTCTGGGGCCAACGTCCTGACTTTC CSARAQDRGISSGANVLTF
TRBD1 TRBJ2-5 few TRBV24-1 TGTGCCACCAGTGATAATCCGGGACAGGGCACCCAAGAGACCCAGTACTTC CATSDNPGQGTQETQYF
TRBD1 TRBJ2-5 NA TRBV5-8 TGTGCCAGCAGCTTGGATAGGACAGGGAGTCAGACCCAGTACTTC CASSLDRTGSQTQYF
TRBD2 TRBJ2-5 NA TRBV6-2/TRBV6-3 TGTGCCAGCAGTTACGGGACTAGCGGGGAAGAGACCCAGTACTTC CASSYGTSGEETQYF
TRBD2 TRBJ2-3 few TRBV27 TGTGCCAGCGGACCCCGACTAGCGGGCACAGATACGCAGTATTTT CASGPRLAGTDTQYF